This T cell receptor beta chain originates from a study of T-cell memory formation after mild COVID-19. Study-wide results and caveats: A second wave of clones peaked on day 37, and their SARS-CoV-2 specificity went unconfirmed. Clones that contracted from day 15 to 85 were balanced CD4/CD8, while later expanders leaned CD4+.

CDR3 length: 15 residues. Germline lookup yields CDR1 DFQATT and CDR2 SNEGSKA (reference sequence). Each CDR3 protein gets one entry after TCRdb re-called the 5' RACE reads with MiXCR. Of 250,000 to 300,000 distinct CDR3 sequences listed, roughly 16% are singletons. In this sample, this clonotype turned up a few times. Its antigen is as yet unknown. This clonotype originated in a man between 18 and 35 years old who had mild COVID-19 (a few samples of this study predate the infection). Cell type and time point are not known. Input material: PBMCs or a T cell subset sorted from them (not recorded which). The rearrangement joins TRBV20-1 to TRBJ1-1; the D gene is possibly TRBD1 (5 bases). This CDR3 reads CSAEGGFLGHTEAFF. The CDR3 bases are TGCAGCGCCGAGGGTGGGTTTTTAGGACATACTGAAGCTTTCTTT.